These 9 T cell receptor beta chains came from one sample sequenced in a study of blood T cell repertoires in COVID-19. TCRdb's table, derived via immunoSEQ multiplex PCR, lists solely in-frame clones and lacks some. The sample holds a few hundred thousand clones, roughly 80% seen once. Sequenced sample: PBMCs or T cells enriched from blood (not recorded which). The receptors were sampled from a woman between 50 and 59 years old who had recovered from COVID-19.

The gene calls are TRBV4-3 and TRBJ2-1, with TRBD2 identical over 15 bases. Germline V CDR1 and CDR2: LGHNA, YSLEER. The junction had 13 bases not matched to a gene; V was cut back by 1 base and J by 12 bases. CDR3 size: 18 residues. CDR3 bases: TGCGCCAGCAGCCAAGCGCCCACCGGACTAGCGGGGGGGCGTCGGCAGTTCTTC. Encoded protein: CASSQAPTGLAGGRRQFF.

The chain links TRBV4-3 to TRBJ2-3; no clear D gene. V was shortened by 2 bases and J by 1 base, with 13 bases between the two germline ends. The CDR3 consists of 16 residues. The germline gives CDR1 LGHNA, CDR2 YSLEER. The CDR3 loop is CASSQSPPRGTDTQYF. In nucleotides, the CDR3 is TGCGCCAGCAGCCAATCCCCTCCCCGCGGCACAGATACGCAGTATTTT.

V is TRBV9 and J is TRBJ1-2, with 8 nucleotides matching TRBD1. Germline CDR1 SGDLS, CDR2 YYNGEE. V shed 0 bases and J 4 bases; nucleotides not matched to a gene: 8. The CDR3 length is 16 residues. The CDR3 sequence is CASSVGGQALFYGYTF. The CDR3 bases are TGTGCCAGCAGCGTAGGGGGACAGGCACTCTTCTATGGCTACACCTTC.

The genes are TRBV9 and TRBJ2-2, with TRBD2 identical over 8 bases. Looked up from germline, CDR1 is SGDLS and CDR2 is YYNGEE. The V segment lost 7 bases and the J segment 4 bases; nucleotides outside the gene matches: 12. CDR3 length: 16 residues. Written as DNA, the CDR3 is TGTGCCAGCGAGCGAGGCGGGGGGCCCTCCACCGGGGAGCTGTTTTTT. Protein product: CASERGGGPSTGELFF.

This chain uses TRBV6-2 or TRBV6-3 with TRBJ1-1; 11 bases line up with TRBD1. CDR1 and CDR2 from the germline V gene are MNHEY and SVGEGT. The CDR3 is 15 amino acids. The V and J ends lost 5 bases and 4 bases, in that order; junction bases with no gene match: 6. CDR3 sequence (DNA): TGTGCCAGCAGTACCTGGGACAGGGGGGGCACTGAAGCTTTCTTT. This sequence encodes CASSTWDRGGTEAFF.

The V gene is TRBV7-2, the J gene TRBJ1-5, with TRBD1 matching 7 bases. Germline trimming cut 5 bases from V and 9 bases from J; bases unmatched to any gene: 10. CDR3 length: 14 residues. Germline CDR1 is SGHTA and CDR2 is FQGNSA. The CDR3 here is CASSQGVGSRPQHF. CDR3 DNA: TGTGCCAGCAGCCAGGGGGTAGGGTCTCGGCCCCAGCATTTT.

This clone was seen more than once but under ten times. This rearrangement joins TRBV7-2 to TRBJ1-4; no definite D call. The CDR3 has 18 amino acids. The V gene's germline CDR1 is SGHTA and CDR2 FQGNSA. With 1 base removed from V and 0 bases from J, the gap between germline ends came to 15 bases. CDR3 sequence reads: CASSLGYNFGATNEKLFF. The CDR3 region has the DNA TGTGCCAGCAGCTTAGGTTATAATTTCGGGGCAACTAATGAAAAACTGTTTTTT.

V and J are TRBV7-2 and TRBJ1-5; possible D gene TRBD1, 6 bases. Germline values: CDR1 SGHTA, CDR2 FQGNSA. The CDR3 runs to 14 residues. Trimming removed 1 base at V and 9 bases at J, with 13 bases between. CDR3 residues: CASSLGQALGPQHF. DNA of the CDR3: TGTGCCAGCAGCTTAGGACAGGCCCTCGGGCCCCAGCATTTT.

The chain couples TRBV5-4 to TRBJ2-6, with 7 bases matching TRBD2. This CDR3 contains 15 residues. J was trimmed by 3 bases and V by 5 bases; bases with no gene match: 5. The germline V gene encodes CDR1 SGHNT and CDR2 YYREEE (reference sequence). In DNA form, the CDR3 reads TGTGCCAGCAGTGGACTAGTTGGTGGGGCCAACGTCCTGACTTTC. Residues: CASSGLVGGANVLTF.